The 20 T cell receptor beta chains reported below all come from one sample, sequenced in a study of shared clonotypes between healthy human individuals. Sequencing was performed with immunoSEQ multiplex PCR; in TCRdb, only in-frame clones are kept and a portion is missing. The sample contains a few hundred thousand clones, around 97% of which appear only once. Sequencing was performed on naive CD4+ T cells sorted from blood. The sample's subset: CD45RA+ positively selected. The origin of the receptors is a woman aged 25 to 39 in good health.

The rearrangement links TRBV6-1 to TRBJ1-4; the match to TRBD1 covers 9 bases. The junction had 7 bases not matched to a gene; V was cut back by 11 bases and J by 6 bases. Germline loops: CDR1 MNHNS, CDR2 SASEGT. There are 13 residues in the CDR3. The CDR3 DNA is TGTGCCGGATCGGGACAGGGCGATGAAAAACTGTTTTTT. Translating gives CAGSGQGDEKLFF.

Worth noting for this clone: Other DNA sequences in the sample encode the same CDR3. The chain employs TRBV18 and TRBJ2-7; weak D call: TRBD1 (6 bases). The CDR3 runs to 13 residues. Germline CDR1 KGHSH, CDR2 LQKENI. The V and J ends lost 3 bases and 4 bases respectively, with 10 bases between them. The CDR3 DNA follows: TGTGCCAGCTCACCGACAGGTAATTACGAGCAGTACTTC. This translates into CASSPTGNYEQYF.

The chain uses TRBV6-6 and TRBJ2-5; D uncertain. V was clipped by 6 bases and J by 4 bases, with 6 bases between them. This CDR3 is built from 11 residues. CDR1 is MNHNY and CDR2 is SVGAGI in the germline V gene (reference sequence). Here the CDR3 reads CASSLGETQYF. In nucleotides, the CDR3 is TGTGCCAGCAGCTTAGGAGAGACCCAGTACTTC.

This chain links TRBV28 with TRBJ1-5, with D possibly TRBD1 on 5 matching bases. Germline V lookup: CDR1 MDHEN, CDR2 SYDVKM. V dropped 5 bases and J dropped 7 bases, with 15 bases sitting between them. CDR3 length: 14 residues. CDR3: CASSIYQGNQPQHF. Written as DNA, the CDR3 is TGTGCCAGCAGTATATACCAGGGAAACCAGCCCCAGCATTTT.

This chain connects TRBV4-1 to TRBJ1-4, with D perhaps TRBD1 (5 bases). Germline V lookup: CDR1 MGHRA, CDR2 YSYEKL. With 4 bases removed from V and 0 bases from J, the gap between germline ends came to 12 bases. This CDR3 comprises 16 residues. The CDR3 spells CASSRGARATNEKLFF. CDR3 coding DNA: TGCGCCAGCAGCCGAGGAGCCAGGGCAACTAATGAAAAACTGTTTTTT.

V usage is TRBV6-6 and J usage is TRBJ1-5, with TRBD1 matching 7 bases. Trimming cost V 8 bases and J 0 bases; bases outside gene matches: 4. CDR1 MNHNY and CDR2 SVGAGI come from the germline V gene (reference sequence). The CDR3 is 14 residues long. This CDR3 is CASGRTGSNQPQHF. The CDR3 region has the DNA TGTGCCAGCGGCCGGACAGGTAGCAATCAGCCCCAGCATTTT.

CDR3 sequence reads: CASSIASQLGNQPQHF. The CDR3 nucleotides read TGTGCCAGTAGTATAGCGAGTCAGCTTGGCAATCAGCCCCAGCATTTT. The V and J genes are TRBV19 and TRBJ1-5; no definite D call. This CDR3 spans 16 amino acids. V was trimmed by 1 base and J by 2 bases, leaving 12 bases between them. CDR1 and CDR2 (germline): LNHDA, SQIVND (reference sequence).

V usage is TRBV28 and J usage is TRBJ2-5; 13 bases map to TRBD2. The better agreement between TRBJ2-7 and the DNA end casts doubt on the J call. CDR3 size: 15 residues. The V gene's germline CDR1 is MDHEN and CDR2 SYDVKM. The CDR3 coding sequence is TGTGCCAGCAGTTTAGGGACTAGCGGGAACTACGAGCAGTACTTC. Translating it yields CASSLGTSGNYEQYF.

This chain uses TRBV27 with TRBJ2-7; D ambiguous. V dropped 6 bases and J dropped 3 bases, with 6 bases sitting between them. The CDR3 runs to 11 residues. The germline V gene encodes CDR1 MNHEY and CDR2 SMNVEV (reference sequence). The CDR3 nucleotides are TGTGCCAGCAGGGAAAACTACGAGCAGTACTTC. Amino acid sequence: CASRENYEQYF.

The chain carries TRBV6-1 and TRBJ2-1, with 7 positions matching TRBD1. The trim removed 2 bases at V and 2 bases at J, leaving 3 bases unmatched. This CDR3 contains 15 residues. Germline V gives CDR1 MNHNS, CDR2 SASEGT. CDR3 nucleotide sequence: TGTGCCAGCAGTGAACTTGACAGGGCCTACAATGAGCAGTTCTTC. Its protein product is CASSELDRAYNEQFF.

The gene calls are TRBV19 and TRBJ2-7; 10 bases line up with TRBD1. The V segment lost 3 bases and the J segment 5 bases; nucleotides outside the gene matches: 7. The CDR3 is made up of 15 amino acids. In germline, CDR1 is LNHDA, CDR2 SQIVND (reference sequence). CDR3 residues: CASSIPGQGKDEQYF. The CDR3 DNA is TGTGCCAGTAGTATCCCGGGACAGGGGAAAGACGAGCAGTACTTC.

V gene TRBV4-1 combines with J gene TRBJ2-3; a possible D gene is TRBD1 (5 bases). The CDR3 loop spans 16 amino acids. Trimming took off 0 bases at V and 6 bases at J, with 16 bases between the two ends. Germline CDR1 and CDR2: MGHRA and YSYEKL. The DNA of the CDR3 is TGCGCCAGCAGCCAAGAGCCAGGGCTACAGACCGATACGCAGTATTTT. Translated: CASSQEPGLQTDTQYF.

The V call is TRBV6-6, the J call TRBJ1-1; perhaps TRBD1 as D (6 bases). Germline V gene data show CDR1 as MNHNY and CDR2 as SVGAGI (reference sequence). The CDR3 consists of 12 residues. Trimming took off 6 bases at V and 8 bases at J, with 13 bases between the two ends. The CDR3 reads CASRLRDNEAFF. The CDR3 bases are TGTGCCAGCAGACTCCGGGACAACGAAGCTTTCTTT.

The chain uses TRBV28 and TRBJ1-5; no clear D. This CDR3 has 13 amino acids. The V gene's germline CDR1 is MDHEN and CDR2 SYDVKM. Trimming removed 7 bases from V and 1 base from J, with 8 bases in between. CDR3 coding DNA: TGTGCCAGCATCCTCAGGAGCAATCAGCCCCAGCATTTT. It translates to CASILRSNQPQHF.

The chain recombines TRBV10-3 with TRBJ2-2; D is possibly TRBD2 (6 bases). V was trimmed by 6 bases and J by 5 bases, leaving 7 bases between them. Germline V gene data show CDR1 as ENHRY and CDR2 as SYGVKD. The CDR3 length is 12 residues. The CDR3 nucleotides read TGTGCCATCAGGGGGGGAACCGGGGAGCTGTTTTTT. Encoded protein: CAIRGGTGELFF.

The rearrangement links TRBV12-5 to TRBJ2-1; 7 bases agree with TRBD1. CDR3 length: 15 residues. Trimming at V came to 1 base and at J to 6 bases, leaving 6 bases not matched to a gene. Germline V lookup: CDR1 LGHNT, CDR2 FRNRAP. The CDR3 nucleotides are TGTGCTAGTGGTTTGGGAGGGGGACAGAGCAATGAGCAGTTCTTC. It codes for CASGLGGGQSNEQFF.

This rearrangement joins TRBV29-1 to TRBJ2-1; TRBD2 matches at 8 bases. The germline gives CDR1 SQVTM, CDR2 ANQGSEA. The ends lost 4 bases at V and 9 bases at J; junction bases unmatched: 5. This CDR3 has 12 residues. The CDR3: CSVAGGPVEQFF. The CDR3 DNA reads as TGCAGCGTTGCGGGAGGGCCGGTTGAGCAGTTCTTC.

Note on this clone: The junction differs from germline at one of its ends, possibly a read error. The chain recombines TRBV18 with TRBJ2-2; D gene uncertain. This CDR3 spans 16 amino acids. Germline loops: CDR1 KGHSH, CDR2 LQKENI. The CDR3 coding sequence is TGTGCCAGCTTACCAATGCCCCGACGGGACACCGGGGAGCTGTTTTTT. Its protein product is CASLPMPRRDTGELFF.

The CDR3 loop reads CASSINRDRGYGYTF. CDR3 sequence (DNA): TGTGCCAGTAGTATAAACCGGGACAGGGGTTATGGCTACACCTTC. V usage is TRBV19 and J usage is TRBJ1-2, with TRBD1 identical over 10 bases. Germline CDR1 is LNHDA and CDR2 is SQIVND (reference sequence). The V segment lost 2 bases and the J segment 5 bases; nucleotides outside the gene matches: 5. The length of the CDR3 is 15 residues.

This clone was recorded once. This rearrangement joins TRBV2 to TRBJ1-4, with a tentative D call TRBD1 (5 bases). V lost 6 bases and J lost 6, with 14 bases in between. The CDR3 covers 14 residues. Germline CDR1 and CDR2: SNHLY and FYNNEI. Here the CDR3 reads CASSRGESYEKLFF. CDR3 bases: TGTGCCAGCAGCCGAGGGGAGTCATATGAAAAACTGTTTTTT.